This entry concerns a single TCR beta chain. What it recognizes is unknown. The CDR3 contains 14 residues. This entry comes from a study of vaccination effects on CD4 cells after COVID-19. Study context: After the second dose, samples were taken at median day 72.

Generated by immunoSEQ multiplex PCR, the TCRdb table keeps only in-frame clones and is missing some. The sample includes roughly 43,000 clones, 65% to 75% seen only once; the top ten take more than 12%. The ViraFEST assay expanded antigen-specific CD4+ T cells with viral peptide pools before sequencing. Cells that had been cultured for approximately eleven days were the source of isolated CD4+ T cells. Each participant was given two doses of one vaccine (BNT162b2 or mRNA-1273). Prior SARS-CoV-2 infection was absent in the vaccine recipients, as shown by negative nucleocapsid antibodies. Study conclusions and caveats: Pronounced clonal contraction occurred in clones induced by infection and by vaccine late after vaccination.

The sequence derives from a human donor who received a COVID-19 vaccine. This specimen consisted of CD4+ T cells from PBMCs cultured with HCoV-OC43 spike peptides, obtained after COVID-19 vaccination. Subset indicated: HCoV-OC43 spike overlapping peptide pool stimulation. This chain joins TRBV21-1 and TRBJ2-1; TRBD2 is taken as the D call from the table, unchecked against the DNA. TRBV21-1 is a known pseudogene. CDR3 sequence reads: CASSKERELNEQFF. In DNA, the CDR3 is TGTGCCAGCAGCAAAGAGCGAGAACTCAATGAGCAGTTCTTC.